This TCR beta chain was retrieved from a study of T cell responses to AZD1222 COVID-19 vaccine. Findings and limits, study-wide: Repertoires in all cases were sampled only once the peak T cell response had passed. Once two AZD1222 doses were given, Spike-specific TCR breadth and depth went up. The number of AZD1222 recipients seropositive at baseline was only five or six.

Between the trimmed V and J ends, which lost 3 bases and 4 bases, there was a span of 10 bases. CDR1 LGHDT and CDR2 YNNKEL come from the germline V gene (reference sequence). The CDR3 runs 14 residues. Here immunoSEQ multiplex PCR was the method, and the copy in TCRdb shows in-frame clones only, minus some. Among roughly 53,000 clones listed, roughly 84% were seen once. As to this clone: The target antigen is unknown.

The V call is TRBV3-1 (or the pseudogene TRBV3-2), the J call TRBJ1-5; D remains ambiguous. The receptor comes from an adult in good health. Sequences were derived from peripheral blood, sampled on day 0 of AZD1222 vaccination. DNA for the CDR3: TGTGCCAGCAGCCAGGGCGGGTGGAATCAGCCCCAGCATTTT. It codes for CASSQGGWNQPQHF.